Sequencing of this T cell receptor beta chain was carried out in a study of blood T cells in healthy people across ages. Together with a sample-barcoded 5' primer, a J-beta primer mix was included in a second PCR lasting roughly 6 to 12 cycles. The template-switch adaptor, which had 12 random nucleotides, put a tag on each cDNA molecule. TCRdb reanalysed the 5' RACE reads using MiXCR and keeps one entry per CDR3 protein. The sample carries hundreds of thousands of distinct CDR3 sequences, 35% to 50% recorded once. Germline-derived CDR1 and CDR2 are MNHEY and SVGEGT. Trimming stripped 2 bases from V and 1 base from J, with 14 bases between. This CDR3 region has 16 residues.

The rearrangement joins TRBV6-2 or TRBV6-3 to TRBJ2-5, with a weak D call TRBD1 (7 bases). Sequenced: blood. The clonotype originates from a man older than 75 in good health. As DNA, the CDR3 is TGTGCCAGCAGTTACGGAGGGACAGCTACCCAAGAGACCCAGTACTTC. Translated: CASSYGGTATQETQYF.